This TCR beta chain stems from a study of blood T cell repertoires in COVID-19. The table came from immunoSEQ multiplex PCR; TCRdb's copy has only in-frame clones and leaves some out. The table records about 140,000 clones, about 80% of them present only once. V lost 1 base to trimming and J lost 4 bases, with 14 bases between them. The CDR3 length is 15 residues. Germline CDR1 and CDR2: SGHNT and YYREEE (reference sequence). Input material: peripheral blood. The receptor comes from a human donor in a cohort sampled during active COVID-19. The chain carries TRBV5-4 and TRBJ2-5; unclear D gene. In nucleotides, the CDR3 is TGTGCCAGCAGCTTGCGGGTCGGGTTTCTAGAGACCCAGTACTTC. Amino acid sequence: CASSLRVGFLETQYF.